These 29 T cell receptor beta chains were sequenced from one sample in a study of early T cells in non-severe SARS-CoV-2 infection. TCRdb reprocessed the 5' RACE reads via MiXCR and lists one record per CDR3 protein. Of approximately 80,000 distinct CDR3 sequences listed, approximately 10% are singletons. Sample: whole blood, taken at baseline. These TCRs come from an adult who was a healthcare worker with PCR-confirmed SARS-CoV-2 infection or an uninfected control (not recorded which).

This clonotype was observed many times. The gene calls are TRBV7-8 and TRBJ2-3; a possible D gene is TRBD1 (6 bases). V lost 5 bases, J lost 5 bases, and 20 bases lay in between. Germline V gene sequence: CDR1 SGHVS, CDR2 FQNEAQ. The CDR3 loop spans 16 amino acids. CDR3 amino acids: CASSPNRFPRGDTQYF. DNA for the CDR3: TGTGCCAGCAGCCCGAACAGATTCCCCAGGGGAGATACGCAGTATTTT.

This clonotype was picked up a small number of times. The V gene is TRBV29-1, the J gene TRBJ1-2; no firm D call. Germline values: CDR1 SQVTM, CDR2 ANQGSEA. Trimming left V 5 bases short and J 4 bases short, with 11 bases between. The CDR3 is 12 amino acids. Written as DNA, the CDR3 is TGCAGCGTTCAGCCTTTAGGCTATGGCTACACCTTC. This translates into CSVQPLGYGYTF.

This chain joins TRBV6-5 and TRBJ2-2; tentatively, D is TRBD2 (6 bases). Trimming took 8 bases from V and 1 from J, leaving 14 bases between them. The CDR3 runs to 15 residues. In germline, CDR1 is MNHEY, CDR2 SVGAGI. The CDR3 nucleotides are TGTGCCAGCCAACCGCCGGGACTGAACACCGGGGAGCTGTTTTTT. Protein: CASQPPGLNTGELFF.

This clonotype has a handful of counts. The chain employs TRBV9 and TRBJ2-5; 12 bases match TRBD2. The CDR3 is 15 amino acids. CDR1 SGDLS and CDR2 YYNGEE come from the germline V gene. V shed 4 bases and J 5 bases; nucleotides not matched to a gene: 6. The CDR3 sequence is CASSQTSGGSETQYF. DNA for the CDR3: TGTGCCAGCAGCCAAACTAGCGGGGGGTCGGAGACCCAGTACTTC.

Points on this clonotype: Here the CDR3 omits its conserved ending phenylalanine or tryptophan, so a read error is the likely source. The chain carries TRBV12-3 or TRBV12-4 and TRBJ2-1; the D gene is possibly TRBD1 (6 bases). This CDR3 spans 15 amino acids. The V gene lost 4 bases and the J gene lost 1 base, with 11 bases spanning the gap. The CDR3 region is CASSWTVGSYNEQFS. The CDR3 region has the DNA TGTGCCAGCAGTTGGACAGTGGGGTCCTACAATGAGCAGTTCTCC.

The CDR3 sequence is CASSPGLTVTDTQYF. As DNA, the CDR3 is TGCGCCAGCAGCCCGGGACTGACAGTCACAGATACGCAGTATTTT. The chain joins TRBV5-1 to TRBJ2-3, with D maybe TRBD2 (6 bases). The V gene lost 4 bases and the J gene lost 2 bases, with 14 bases spanning the gap. The germline V gene encodes CDR1 SGHRS and CDR2 YFSETQ. The CDR3 has 15 residues. Supplemented by reference TRBV5-1 and TRBJ2-3, the full variable domain reads KAGVTQTPRYLIKTRGQQVTLSCSPISGHRSVSWYQQTPGQGLQFLFEYFSETQRNKGNFPGRFSGRQFSNSRSEMNVSTLELGDSALYLCASSPGLTVTDTQYFGPGTRLTVL.

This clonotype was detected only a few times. Here the CDR3 reads CASRPPGLAKNEQFF. Written as DNA, the CDR3 is TGTGCCAGCAGACCCCCGGGACTAGCAAAAAATGAGCAGTTCTTC. This chain links TRBV28 with TRBJ2-1; 9 nucleotides agree with TRBD2. The V and J ends lost 6 bases and 7 bases, in that order; junction bases with no gene match: 10. Germline CDR1 is MDHEN and CDR2 is SYDVKM. The CDR3 is made up of 15 amino acids.

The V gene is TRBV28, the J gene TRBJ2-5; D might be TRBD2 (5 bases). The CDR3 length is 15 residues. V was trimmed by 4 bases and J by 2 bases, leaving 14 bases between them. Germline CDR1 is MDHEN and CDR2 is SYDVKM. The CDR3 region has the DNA TGTGCCAGCAGTTCCCCATCACCGGGACAAGAGACCCAGTACTTC. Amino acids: CASSSPSPGQETQYF.

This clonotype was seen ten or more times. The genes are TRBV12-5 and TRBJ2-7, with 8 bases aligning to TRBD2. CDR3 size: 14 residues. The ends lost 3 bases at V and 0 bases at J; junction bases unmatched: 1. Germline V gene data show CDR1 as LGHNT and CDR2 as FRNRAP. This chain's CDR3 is CASGFGGGSYEQYF. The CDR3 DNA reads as TGTGCTAGTGGTTTCGGGGGGGGCTCCTACGAGCAGTACTTC. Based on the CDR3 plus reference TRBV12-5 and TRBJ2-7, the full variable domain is DARVTQTPRHKVTEMGQEVTMRCQPILGHNTVFWYRQTMMQGLELLAYFRNRAPLDDSGMPKDRFSAEMPDATLATLKIQPSEPRDSAVYFCASGFGGGSYEQYFGPGTRLTVT.

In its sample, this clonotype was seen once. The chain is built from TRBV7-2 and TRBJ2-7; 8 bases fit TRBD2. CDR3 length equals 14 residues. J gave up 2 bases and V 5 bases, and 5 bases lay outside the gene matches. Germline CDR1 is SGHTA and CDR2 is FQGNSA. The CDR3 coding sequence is TGTGCCAGCAGCCTTAGCGGGAATCCCTACGAGCAGTACTTC. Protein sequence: CASSLSGNPYEQYF.

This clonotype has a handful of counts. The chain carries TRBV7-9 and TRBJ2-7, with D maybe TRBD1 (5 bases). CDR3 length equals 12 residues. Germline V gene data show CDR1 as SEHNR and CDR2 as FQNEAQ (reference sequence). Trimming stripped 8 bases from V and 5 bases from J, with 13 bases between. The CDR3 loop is CASGRVVDEQYF. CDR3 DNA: TGTGCCAGCGGCAGGGTGGTAGACGAGCAGTACTTC. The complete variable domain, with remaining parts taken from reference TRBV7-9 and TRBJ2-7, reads DTGVSQNPRHKITKRGQNVTFRCDPISEHNRLYWYRQTLGQGPEFLTYFQNEAQLEKSRLLSDRFSAERPKGSFSTLEIQRTEQGDSAMYLCASGRVVDEQYFGPGTRLTVT.

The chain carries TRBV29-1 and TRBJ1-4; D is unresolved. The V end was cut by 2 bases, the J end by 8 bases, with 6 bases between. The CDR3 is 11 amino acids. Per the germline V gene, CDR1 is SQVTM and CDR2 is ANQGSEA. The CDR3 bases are TGCAGCGTTGAACATGGGGAAAAACTGTTTTTT. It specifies CSVEHGEKLFF.

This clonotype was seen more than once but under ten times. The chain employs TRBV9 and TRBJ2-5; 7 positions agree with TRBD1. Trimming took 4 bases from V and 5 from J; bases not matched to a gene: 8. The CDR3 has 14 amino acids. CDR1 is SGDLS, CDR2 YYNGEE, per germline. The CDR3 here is CASSPLTGKETQYF. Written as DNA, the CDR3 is TGTGCCAGCAGCCCCCTGACAGGGAAGGAGACCCAGTACTTC.

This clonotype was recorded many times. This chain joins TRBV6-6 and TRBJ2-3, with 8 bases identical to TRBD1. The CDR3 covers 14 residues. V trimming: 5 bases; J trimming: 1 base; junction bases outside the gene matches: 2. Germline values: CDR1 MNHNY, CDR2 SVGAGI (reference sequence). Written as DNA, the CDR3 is TGTGCCAGCAGTAAGGGACAGGGCACAGATACGCAGTATTTT. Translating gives CASSKGQGTDTQYF.

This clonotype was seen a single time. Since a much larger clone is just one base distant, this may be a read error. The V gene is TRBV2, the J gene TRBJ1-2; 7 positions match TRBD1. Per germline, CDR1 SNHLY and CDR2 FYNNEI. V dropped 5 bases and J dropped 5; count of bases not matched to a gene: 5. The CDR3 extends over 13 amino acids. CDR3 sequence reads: CASSTDRQYGYTF. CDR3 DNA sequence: TGTGCCAGCAGTACGGACAGGCAATATGGCTACACCTTC.

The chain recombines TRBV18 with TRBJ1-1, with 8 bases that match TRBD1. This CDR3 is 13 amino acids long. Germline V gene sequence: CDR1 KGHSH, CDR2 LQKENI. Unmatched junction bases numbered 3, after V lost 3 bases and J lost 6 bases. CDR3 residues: CASSPKQGAEAFF. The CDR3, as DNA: TGTGCCAGCTCACCGAAACAGGGGGCTGAAGCTTTCTTT.

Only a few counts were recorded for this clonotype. The CDR3 is CASSLVPGSAEAFF. The CDR3 coding sequence is TGCGCCAGCAGCTTGGTACCGGGATCGGCTGAAGCTTTCTTT. The V and J genes are TRBV5-1 and TRBJ1-1; no clear D gene. CDR1 and CDR2 (germline): SGHRS, YFSETQ. Between the trimmed V and J ends, which lost 0 bases and 6 bases, there was a span of 12 bases. The CDR3 has 14 residues. Complete variable domain (other parts from reference TRBV5-1 and TRBJ1-1): KAGVTQTPRYLIKTRGQQVTLSCSPISGHRSVSWYQQTPGQGLQFLFEYFSETQRNKGNFPGRFSGRQFSNSRSEMNVSTLELGDSALYLCASSLVPGSAEAFFGQGTRLTVV.

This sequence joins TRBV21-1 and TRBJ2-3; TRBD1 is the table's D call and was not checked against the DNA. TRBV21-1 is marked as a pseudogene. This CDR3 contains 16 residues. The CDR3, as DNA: TGTGCCAACAACCCCGGGGACAGCGGTGGGACAGATACGCAGTATTTT. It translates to CANNPGDSGGTDTQYF.

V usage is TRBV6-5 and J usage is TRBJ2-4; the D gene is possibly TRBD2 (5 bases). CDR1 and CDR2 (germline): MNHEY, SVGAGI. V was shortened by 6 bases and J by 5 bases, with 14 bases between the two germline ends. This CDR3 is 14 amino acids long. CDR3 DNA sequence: TGTGCCAGCAGACCCCCGGGGTCGCAAAACATTCAGTACTTC. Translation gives CASRPPGSQNIQYF.

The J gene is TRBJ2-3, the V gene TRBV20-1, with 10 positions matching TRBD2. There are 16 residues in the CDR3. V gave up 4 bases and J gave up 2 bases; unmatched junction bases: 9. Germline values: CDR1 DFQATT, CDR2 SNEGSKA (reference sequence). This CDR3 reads CSATHDSGGATDTQYF. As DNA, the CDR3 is TGCAGTGCTACCCACGACAGCGGGGGGGCCACAGATACGCAGTATTTT.

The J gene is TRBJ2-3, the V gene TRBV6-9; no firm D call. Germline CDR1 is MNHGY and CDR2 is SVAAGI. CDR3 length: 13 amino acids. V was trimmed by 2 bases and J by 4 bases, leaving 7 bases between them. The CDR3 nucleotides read TGTGCCAGCAGTTATGCTAGGCCAGATACGCAGTATTTT. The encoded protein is CASSYARPDTQYF.

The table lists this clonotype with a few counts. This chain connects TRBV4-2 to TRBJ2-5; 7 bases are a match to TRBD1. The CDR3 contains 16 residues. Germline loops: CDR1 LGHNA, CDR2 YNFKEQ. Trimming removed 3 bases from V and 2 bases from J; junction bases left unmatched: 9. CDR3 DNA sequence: TGTGCCAGCAGCCAGGGACCGGACAGGCGTCAAGAGACCCAGTACTTC. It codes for CASSQGPDRRQETQYF.

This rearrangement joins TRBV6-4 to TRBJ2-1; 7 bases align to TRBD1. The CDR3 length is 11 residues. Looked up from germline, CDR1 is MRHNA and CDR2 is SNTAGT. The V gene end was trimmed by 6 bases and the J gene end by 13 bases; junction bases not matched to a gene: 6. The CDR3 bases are TGTGCCAGCAGAGGACAGGATTCTCAGTTCTTC. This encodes CASRGQDSQFF.

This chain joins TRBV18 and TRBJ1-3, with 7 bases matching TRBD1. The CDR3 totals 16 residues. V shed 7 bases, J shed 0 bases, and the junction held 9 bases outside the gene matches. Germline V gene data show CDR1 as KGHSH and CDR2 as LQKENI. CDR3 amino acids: CASLQGTPSSGNTIYF. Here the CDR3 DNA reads TGTGCCAGCTTACAGGGGACTCCGAGCTCTGGAAACACCATATATTTT.

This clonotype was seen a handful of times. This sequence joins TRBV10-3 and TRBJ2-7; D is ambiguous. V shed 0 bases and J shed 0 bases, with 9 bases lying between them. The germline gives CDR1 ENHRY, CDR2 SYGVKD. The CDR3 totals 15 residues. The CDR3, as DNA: TGTGCCATCAGTGAGTCGAAGGTCCCCTCCTACGAGCAGTACTTC. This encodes CAISESKVPSYEQYF.

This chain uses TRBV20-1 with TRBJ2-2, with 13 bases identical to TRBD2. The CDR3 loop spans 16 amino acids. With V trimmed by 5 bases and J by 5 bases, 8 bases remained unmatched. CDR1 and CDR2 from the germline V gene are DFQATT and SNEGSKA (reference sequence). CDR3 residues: CSAGPPGLAGTGELFF. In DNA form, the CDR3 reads TGCAGTGCTGGGCCCCCGGGACTAGCGGGAACCGGGGAGCTGTTTTTT.

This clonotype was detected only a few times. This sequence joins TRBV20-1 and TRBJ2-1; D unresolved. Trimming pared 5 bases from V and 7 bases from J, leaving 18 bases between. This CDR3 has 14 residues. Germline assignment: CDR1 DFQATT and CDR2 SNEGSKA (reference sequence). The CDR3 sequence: CSAAVDRDVNEQFF. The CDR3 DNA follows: TGCAGTGCTGCGGTCGATAGAGACGTGAATGAGCAGTTCTTC.

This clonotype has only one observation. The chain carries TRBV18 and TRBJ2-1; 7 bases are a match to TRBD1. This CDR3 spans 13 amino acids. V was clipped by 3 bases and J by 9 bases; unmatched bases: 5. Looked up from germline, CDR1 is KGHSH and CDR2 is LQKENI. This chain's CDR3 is CASSPLTGSEQFF. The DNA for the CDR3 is TGTGCCAGCTCACCGCTGACAGGGTCTGAGCAGTTCTTC.

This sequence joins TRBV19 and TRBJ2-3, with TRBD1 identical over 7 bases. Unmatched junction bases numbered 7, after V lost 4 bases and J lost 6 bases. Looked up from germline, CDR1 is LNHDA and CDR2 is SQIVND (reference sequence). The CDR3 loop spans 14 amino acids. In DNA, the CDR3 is TGTGCCAGTAGTACGAGGGGGCGCGGGGATACGCAGTATTTT. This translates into CASSTRGRGDTQYF.